Following are 5 T cell receptor beta chains from one sample sequenced in a study of blood T cell repertoires in COVID-19. Some clones are missing from TCRdb's copy, which holds only in-frame ones; the method was immunoSEQ multiplex PCR. The sample includes about 270,000 clones, about 87% of them seen just once. The specimen sequenced was PBMCs or T cells enriched from blood (not recorded which). The receptors were gathered from a woman between 25 and 40 years old with acute COVID-19.

The V and J genes are TRBV19 and TRBJ2-1; 8 nucleotides align to TRBD2. V was clipped by 8 bases and J by 6 bases; unmatched bases: 12. Germline V CDR1 and CDR2: LNHDA, SQIVND (reference sequence). The length of the CDR3 is 15 residues. The CDR3 loop is CASQTLTSVSNEQFF. The CDR3 nucleotides are TGTGCCAGTCAAACTCTGACTAGCGTATCCAATGAGCAGTTCTTC.

The rearrangement uses TRBV9 and TRBJ2-3, with 9 bases lining up with TRBD1. The CDR3 has 15 amino acids. Germline trimming cut 3 bases from V and 9 bases from J; bases unmatched to any gene: 11. The germline V gene encodes CDR1 SGDLS and CDR2 YYNGEE. In DNA form, the CDR3 reads TGTGCCAGCAGCGGAGCCCGGGACAGGGTCCAGACGCAGTATTTT. Translating it yields CASSGARDRVQTQYF. The variable domain in full, completed from reference TRBV9 and TRBJ2-3, reads DSGVTQTPKHLITATGQRVTLRCSPRSGDLSVYWYQQSLDQGLQFLIQYYNGEERAKGNILERFSAQQFPDLHSELNLSSLELGDSALYFCASSGARDRVQTQYFGPGTRLTVL.

This clone was picked up one time. This chain connects TRBV19 to TRBJ1-5; D ambiguous. The CDR3 sequence is 18 residues long. Germline V gene data show CDR1 as LNHDA and CDR2 as SQIVND (reference sequence). V was shortened by 0 bases and J by 1 base, with 16 bases between the two germline ends. This CDR3 reads CASSIDGRPEVSNQPQHF. CDR3 in DNA: TGTGCCAGTAGTATAGATGGGAGGCCGGAAGTCAGCAATCAGCCCCAGCATTTT.

V usage is TRBV2 and J usage is TRBJ2-2; 7 bases line up with TRBD2. Looked up from germline, CDR1 is SNHLY and CDR2 is FYNNEI. J gave up 0 bases and V 7 bases, and 11 bases lay outside the gene matches. The CDR3 consists of 17 residues. Written as DNA, the CDR3 is TGTGCCAGCACCCAATCAAGGCTAGCGGCGAACACCGGGGAGCTGTTTTTT. Amino acids: CASTQSRLAANTGELFF.

The genes are TRBV19 and TRBJ2-2, with TRBD1 as a possible D gene (7 bases). Germline CDR1 reads LNHDA; CDR2 reads SQIVND (reference sequence). This CDR3 spans 14 amino acids. The V gene lost 9 bases and the J gene lost 4 bases, with 15 bases spanning the gap. CDR3 loop: CASLRQGGTGELFF. The DNA for the CDR3 is TGTGCCAGCTTACGGCAGGGGGGCACCGGGGAGCTGTTTTTT.